A selection of T cell receptor beta chains follows, all from one sample in a study of blood T cells in healthy people across ages. MiXCR, applied by TCRdb to the 5' RACE reads, yields one record per CDR3 protein. The sample lists roughly 800,000 distinct CDR3 sequences, roughly 64% occurring once. The specimen was blood. Every receptor here comes from a man younger than 45 in good health. CDR3s include the opening cysteine and the closing phenylalanine or tryptophan. The order of the fields is CDR3 DNA, CDR3 protein, clone size, J gene, D gene, V gene. A D gene is named only where the DNA matches it firmly. Only part of the rows carry a size: once, few, many, or a class if the clone is expanded.

TGTGCCAGCAGCACAGTGGCGGGAGGCTCCTACGAGCAGTACTTC | CASSTVAGGSYEQYF | few | TRBJ2-7 | TRBD2 | TRBV28
TGCAGTGCTAGAGATCAAAGGAGTACTCCAGATACGCAGTATTTT | CSARDQRSTPDTQYF | - | TRBJ2-3 | - | TRBV20-1
TGTGCCAGCAGTGAGGTCGGGGGGACACGGGGAGATACGCAGTATTTT | CASSEVGGTRGDTQYF | - | TRBJ2-3 | - | TRBV6-4
TGTGCCAGCAGCTCGCGTACTAGCGGGAGTCAGCAGTTCTTC | CASSSRTSGSQQFF | - | TRBJ2-1 | TRBD2 | TRBV7-3
TGTGCCAGCAGTGAGGGGGGGGTGAGAGAGACCCAGTACTTC | CASSEGGVRETQYF | - | TRBJ2-5 | TRBD2 | TRBV25-1
TGTGCCAGCAGCGAGATACAGAGTAGCTATGGCTACACCTTC | CASSEIQSSYGYTF | - | TRBJ1-2 | - | TRBV7-9
TGTGCCAGCAGCTTAGTAGGAGGACTAGTAGTCAATGAGCAGTTCTTC | CASSLVGGLVVNEQFF | once | TRBJ2-1 | TRBD2 | TRBV7-2
TGCAGCGTTGAAGATGCGGCGAGCTCCTACAATGAGCAGTTCTTC | CSVEDAASSYNEQFF | - | TRBJ2-1 | - | TRBV29-1
TGTGCCAGCAGCCTTGCACAGAGCTCCTACAATAAGCAGTTCTTC | CASSLAQSSYNKQFF | - | TRBJ2-1 | - | TRBV5-5
TGTGCCAGCAGCTTTACCGGGACTAGCTCCTACGAGCAGTACTTC | CASSFTGTSSYEQYF | few | TRBJ2-7 | TRBD2 | TRBV5-6
TGTGCCAGCAGCTTAGGTACCCAGATTGAGACCCAGTACTTC | CASSLGTQIETQYF | once | TRBJ2-5 | - | TRBV7-2
TGCAGCGTTGACCAGGACAGGGGGCGCTACACCTTC | CSVDQDRGRYTF | - | TRBJ1-2 | TRBD1 | TRBV29-1
TGTGCCAGCAGTATAGACGGGTACCTCTACGAGCAGTACTTC | CASSIDGYLYEQYF | - | TRBJ2-7 | - | TRBV6-2/TRBV6-3
TGCGCCAGCAGCCAAGAGAGGGGACAGGGATACGAGCAGTACTTC | CASSQERGQGYEQYF | - | TRBJ2-7 | TRBD1 | TRBV4-3
TGTGCCAGCAGCTTAGCCTTTGGGACGGTGGATGAGCAGTTCTTC | CASSLAFGTVDEQFF | - | TRBJ2-1 | - | TRBV7-2
TGTGCCAGCAGGCCCGGCCAGGGAACTAGCACAGATACGCAGTATTTT | CASRPGQGTSTDTQYF | - | TRBJ2-3 | - | TRBV6-6